Each of the 10 T cell receptor beta chains below was sequenced from the same sample in a study of neurological immune-mediated disorders. TCRdb used MiXCR to reprocess the 5' RACE reads, holding one entry per CDR3 protein. This sample has under 90,000 distinct CDR3 sequences; around 3.5% occur once, and the top ten carry under 3.5%. Sequenced sample: PBMCs. The receptor source for this set is a woman in her forties or fifties with multiple sclerosis.

This clonotype was recorded at least ten times. V is TRBV12-3 or TRBV12-4 and J is TRBJ1-3; possibly TRBD1 for D (5 bases). CDR3 size: 12 residues. V was shortened by 5 bases and J by 9 bases, with 11 bases between the two germline ends. CDR3 amino acids: CASSGGLGTIYF. DNA for the CDR3: TGTGCCAGCAGTGGGGGGTTGGGCACCATATATTTT.

This clonotype appeared many times. This chain links TRBV10-2 with TRBJ2-7; D call uncertain. CDR1 WSHSY and CDR2 SAAADI come from the germline V gene. V was clipped by 8 bases and J by 8 bases, with 7 bases between them. This CDR3 is 9 amino acids long. CDR3 in DNA: TGCGCCAGCGGCTCCAAGCAGTACTTC. Its translation: CASGSKQYF.

This clonotype was recorded many times. One end of the junction varies from germline; a read error may be responsible. The V gene is TRBV7-2, the J gene TRBJ2-1; 8 positions agree with TRBD1. Looked up from germline, CDR1 is SGHTA and CDR2 is FQGNSA. The CDR3 is 12 amino acids. CDR3 in DNA: TGTGCCAGCAGCTTAGATGTGGGACAGGTTGCCTTC. Translated, it gives CASSLDVGQVAF. Filled out from reference TRBV7-2 and TRBJ2-1, the complete variable domain reads GAGVSQSPSNKVTEKGKDVELRCDPISGHTALYWYRQSLGQGLEFLIYFQGNSAPDKSGLPSDRFSAERTGGSVSTLTIQRTQQEDSAVYLCASSLDVGQVAFGPGTRLTVL.

This clonotype was observed a handful of times. The junction does not match germline at one end; this may be a read error. This sequence joins TRBV3-1 and TRBJ2-4, with D possibly being TRBD2 (6 bases). The CDR3 totals 12 residues. CDR1 and CDR2 (germline): LGHDT, YNNKEL (reference sequence). The CDR3 nucleotides read TGTGACAGCAGCAAAATCCCTAGCGATCTGTACTTC. As protein: CDSSKIPSDLYF.

The chain joins TRBV3-1 to TRBJ1-1; weak D call: TRBD1 (5 bases). Germline V gene lookup returns CDR1 LGHDT and CDR2 YNNKEL (reference sequence). This CDR3 spans 14 amino acids. The V gene lost 4 bases and the J gene lost 7 bases, with 16 bases spanning the gap. The CDR3 reads CASSPRQQIFEAFF. Here the CDR3 DNA reads TGTGCCAGCAGCCCACGACAGCAAATATTTGAAGCTTTCTTT.

This clonotype was counted a few times. At one end, the junction sequence differs from germline, possibly due to a read error. CDR3 amino acids: CASSLQGTGAKVLTF. CDR3 nucleotides: TGCGCCAGCAGCTTACAGGGTACTGGGGCCAAAGTCCTGACTTTC. V usage is TRBV5-1 and J usage is TRBJ2-6; possibly TRBD1 for D (6 bases). CDR3 size: 15 residues. The germline gives CDR1 SGHRS, CDR2 YFSETQ.

This clonotype was detected ten times or more. This CDR3 is CASSLLPSGVGTDTQYF. The CDR3 region has the DNA TGTGCCAGCAGTTTATTACCTAGCGGGGTGGGGACAGATACGCAGTATTTT. This rearrangement joins TRBV12-3 or TRBV12-4 to TRBJ2-3, with 9 bases that match TRBD2. J gave up 3 bases and V 2 bases, and 9 bases lay outside the gene matches. The CDR3 runs to 17 residues.

This clonotype was seen at least ten times. The chain is built from TRBV12-3 or TRBV12-4 and TRBJ1-5; 9 bases fit TRBD1. CDR3 size: 15 residues. J was trimmed by 0 bases and V by 6 bases; bases with no gene match: 3. CDR3: CASRRTGDSNQPQHF. In DNA, the CDR3 is TGTGCCAGCAGAAGGACAGGGGATAGCAATCAGCCCCAGCATTTT.

This clonotype was counted many times. The J gene is TRBJ1-3, the V gene TRBV20-1; a weak D match, TRBD1 (6 bases). The V end was cut by 6 bases, the J end by 6 bases, with 15 bases between. Germline V CDR1 and CDR2: DFQATT, SNEGSKA (reference sequence). The CDR3 runs to 13 residues. The CDR3 DNA sequence: TGCAGTGCCCGCAGGGGATATGAAAACACCATATATTTT. Residues: CSARRGYENTIYF.

This clonotype has at least ten counts. The CDR3 reads CSARKLQSVNEQFF. DNA for the CDR3: TGCAGTGCTAGGAAACTCCAATCAGTAAATGAGCAGTTCTTC. The rearrangement links TRBV20-1 to TRBJ2-1; no reliable D call. From germline, CDR1 is DFQATT and CDR2 SNEGSKA (reference sequence). The length of the CDR3 is 14 residues. V lost 3 bases, J lost 7 bases, and 16 bases lay in between.